This TCR beta chain was identified in a study of shared T cell receptors in the human thymus. TCRdb's table, derived via immunoSEQ multiplex PCR, lists solely in-frame clones and lacks some. The repertoire holds hundreds of thousands of clones, with 78% as singletons. Only a few counts were recorded for this clone. Germline lookup yields CDR1 LGHNA and CDR2 YNFKEQ. The CDR3 covers 15 residues. Between the trimmed V and J ends, which lost 7 bases and 6 bases, there was a span of 19 bases. This sample also appeared in a second study, on human thymus T cells.

The genes are TRBV4-2 and TRBJ1-3; D remains ambiguous. The material sequenced was thymocytes. The receptor's source is a boy in the first two years of life with a congenital heart defect. The CDR3 loop reads CASTPRGTRENTIYF. The CDR3 region has the DNA TGTGCCAGCACCCCAAGAGGTACCAGAGAAAACACCATATATTTT.